These T cell receptor beta chains were read from a single sample in a study of cytomegalovirus exposure and HLA in healthy donors. Sequenced by immunoSEQ multiplex PCR; TCRdb stores in-frame clones only, minus some. The sample lists some 45,000 clones, about 47% seen once, with about 12% in the top ten. The source material was PBMCs. The receptors here all came from a human donor in good health. The CDR3 runs from the conserved cysteine through the conserved F or W. D genes are given only for firm matches. Clone size is stated in some rows and not others, as once, few, many or a class when expanded.

cdr3_nt: TGCGCCAGCAGCTTGCTAGCGGGATCCTACAATGAGCAGTTCTTC
cdr3_aa: CASSLLAGSYNEQFF
j_call: TRBJ2-1
v_call: TRBV5-1
d_call: TRBD2
clone_size: -

cdr3_nt: TGTGCCAGCAGCCTCGGGACAGACTTTAGCACAGATACGCAGTATTTT
cdr3_aa: CASSLGTDFSTDTQYF
j_call: TRBJ2-3
v_call: TRBV14
d_call: TRBD1
clone_size: few

cdr3_nt: TGTGCCAGCAGTGTACGGGGAGCGTTTCGGGGTGAAAAACTGTTTTTT
cdr3_aa: CASSVRGAFRGEKLFF
j_call: TRBJ1-4
v_call: TRBV2
d_call: -
clone_size: -

cdr3_nt: TGCAGCGCCAAAGGACTAGCGGGAGTGCAAGAGACCCAGTACTTC
cdr3_aa: CSAKGLAGVQETQYF
j_call: TRBJ2-5
v_call: TRBV29-1
d_call: TRBD2
clone_size: -

cdr3_nt: TGTGCCTGGAGTCGAGATTCCAGCAATCAGCCCCAGCATTTT
cdr3_aa: CAWSRDSSNQPQHF
j_call: TRBJ1-5
v_call: TRBV30
d_call: -
clone_size: -

cdr3_nt: TGTGCCAGCAGCAAAAACAGGAGAATGAACACTGAAGCTTTCTTT
cdr3_aa: CASSKNRRMNTEAFF
j_call: TRBJ1-1
v_call: TRBV21-1
d_call: -
clone_size: -

cdr3_nt: TGCGCCAGCAGCTTGAGTCAGGGTAACTATGGCTACACCTTC
cdr3_aa: CASSLSQGNYGYTF
j_call: TRBJ1-2
v_call: TRBV5-1
d_call: -
clone_size: -

cdr3_nt: TGTGCCAGCAGTGACCGGGGGGGGCCAAACGGGGATGAGCAGTTCTTC
cdr3_aa: CASSDRGGPNGDEQFF
j_call: TRBJ2-1
v_call: TRBV6-4
d_call: TRBD2
clone_size: -

cdr3_nt: TGTGCCAGCAGTTTCGGCCAGAGACAGGGATTGAACTATGGCTACACCTTC
cdr3_aa: CASSFGQRQGLNYGYTF
j_call: TRBJ1-2
v_call: TRBV27
d_call: TRBD1
clone_size: -

cdr3_nt: TGTGCCAGTAGTACCCCTCCCGACAGGGCCGGGGAGCTGTTTTTT
cdr3_aa: CASSTPPDRAGELFF
j_call: TRBJ2-2
v_call: TRBV19
d_call: TRBD1
clone_size: once

cdr3_nt: TGTGCCAGCAGCTTAGGGGGCTATAGCAATCAGCCCCAGCATTTT
cdr3_aa: CASSLGGYSNQPQHF
j_call: TRBJ1-5
v_call: TRBV7-2
d_call: -
clone_size: few

cdr3_nt: TGTGCCAGTACAGAGACAGCTCCCTATGGCTACACCTTC
cdr3_aa: CASTETAPYGYTF
j_call: TRBJ1-2
v_call: TRBV19
d_call: -
clone_size: -

cdr3_nt: TGTGCCAGCAGTGGGGAGGCGGAACGGAGGGGCTACACCTTC
cdr3_aa: CASSGEAERRGYTF
j_call: TRBJ1-2
v_call: TRBV25-1
d_call: -
clone_size: few

cdr3_nt: TGTGCCATCAGCGAGAATGGACAGGGAGATACGCAGTATTTT
cdr3_aa: CAISENGQGDTQYF
j_call: TRBJ2-3
v_call: TRBV10-3
d_call: TRBD1
clone_size: -

cdr3_nt: TGTGCCAGCAGCCTGCGGACTAGCGGGGGGCAAGAGACCCAGTACTTC
cdr3_aa: CASSLRTSGGQETQYF
j_call: TRBJ2-5
v_call: TRBV11-2
d_call: TRBD2
clone_size: -

cdr3_nt: TGTGCCAGCAGCTTATTCCGGGACATTCCTCCCTACGAGCAGTACTTC
cdr3_aa: CASSLFRDIPPYEQYF
j_call: TRBJ2-7
v_call: TRBV5-6
d_call: -
clone_size: few

cdr3_nt: TGTGCCAGCAGCTTAGACCTAGCGGGGGCGCCTGAGCAGTTCTTC
cdr3_aa: CASSLDLAGAPEQFF
j_call: TRBJ2-1
v_call: TRBV11-2
d_call: TRBD2
clone_size: -

cdr3_nt: TGTGCCAGCAGTTCGATTAGGGGTGGGGACACTGAAGCTTTCTTT
cdr3_aa: CASSSIRGGDTEAFF
j_call: TRBJ1-1
v_call: TRBV27
d_call: -
clone_size: few

cdr3_nt: TGCGCCAGCGGCAGACAGGGCCTGGGCAGGAACGAGCAGTACTTC
cdr3_aa: CASGRQGLGRNEQYF
j_call: TRBJ2-7
v_call: TRBV23-1
d_call: TRBD1
clone_size: -

cdr3_nt: TGTGCCAGCGCGACGGACATGAACACTGAAGCTTTCTTT
cdr3_aa: CASATDMNTEAFF
j_call: TRBJ1-1
v_call: TRBV6-5
d_call: -
clone_size: -

cdr3_nt: TGTGCCAGCTCTCCCCAGGGCTACAATGAGCAGTTCTTC
cdr3_aa: CASSPQGYNEQFF
j_call: TRBJ2-1
v_call: TRBV18
d_call: -
clone_size: -

cdr3_nt: TGTGCCAGTAGTATGGTACAGACAGCGAACACCGGGGAGCTGTTTTTT
cdr3_aa: CASSMVQTANTGELFF
j_call: TRBJ2-2
v_call: TRBV19
d_call: -
clone_size: once

cdr3_nt: TGTGCCAGCACCCCTGGCGGGGGGGCCTCCTACAATGAGCAGTTCTTC
cdr3_aa: CASTPGGGASYNEQFF
j_call: TRBJ2-1
v_call: TRBV27
d_call: TRBD2
clone_size: few

cdr3_nt: TGCAGCGTTGTCCGAGGGGGTTCTGAAGCTTTCTTT
cdr3_aa: CSVVRGGSEAFF
j_call: TRBJ1-1
v_call: TRBV29-1
d_call: -
clone_size: few

cdr3_nt: TGTGCCAGCAGCTTGCTCCCGGGACAGGGCGGTTGGAACACTGAAGCTTTCTTT
cdr3_aa: CASSLLPGQGGWNTEAFF
j_call: TRBJ1-1
v_call: TRBV5-6
d_call: TRBD1
clone_size: few

cdr3_nt: TGTGCCAGCAGCTTAAGAGACTCCTACGAGCAGTACTTC
cdr3_aa: CASSLRDSYEQYF
j_call: TRBJ2-7
v_call: TRBV7-3
d_call: -
clone_size: few